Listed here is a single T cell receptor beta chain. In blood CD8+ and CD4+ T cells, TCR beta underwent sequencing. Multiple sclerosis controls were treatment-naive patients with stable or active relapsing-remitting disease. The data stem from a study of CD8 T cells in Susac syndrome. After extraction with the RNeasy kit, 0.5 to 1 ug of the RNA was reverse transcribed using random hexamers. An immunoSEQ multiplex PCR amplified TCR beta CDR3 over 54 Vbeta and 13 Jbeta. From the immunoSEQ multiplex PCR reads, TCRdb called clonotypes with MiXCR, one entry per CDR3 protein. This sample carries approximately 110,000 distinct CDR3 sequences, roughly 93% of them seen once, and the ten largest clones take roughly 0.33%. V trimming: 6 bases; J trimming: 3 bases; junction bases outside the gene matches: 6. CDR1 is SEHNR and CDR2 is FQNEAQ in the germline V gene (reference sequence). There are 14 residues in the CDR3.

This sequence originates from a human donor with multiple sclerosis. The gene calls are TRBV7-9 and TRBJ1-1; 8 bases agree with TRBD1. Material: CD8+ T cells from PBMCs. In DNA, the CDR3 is TGTGCCAGCAGACGTACAGGGGGGGACACTGAAGCTTTCTTT. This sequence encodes CASRRTGGDTEAFF.